A single sample is the source of the 19 T cell receptor beta chains below, sequenced in a study of T cells in Graves' hyperthyroidism and ophthalmopathy. RNA transcripts yielded amplified TCR beta CDR3 regions. HTBI primers were employed in a first-round RT-PCR of the TCR CDR3. TCRdb reanalysed the multiplex PCR reads using MiXCR and keeps one entry per CDR3 protein. The profile shows 340,000 or so distinct CDR3 sequences, about 20% of them singletons. The specimen sequenced was blood. The receptors were sampled from a woman aged 50 to 60 with Graves' hyperthyroidism.

This clonotype was detected many times. The chain recombines TRBV5-1 with TRBJ2-7; a possible D gene is TRBD2 (5 bases). This CDR3 has 13 amino acids. Trimming removed 0 bases from V and 5 bases from J, with 9 bases in between. Germline V gene sequence: CDR1 SGHRS, CDR2 YFSETQ. CDR3 residues: CASSLGVEDEQYF. Written as DNA, the CDR3 is TGCGCCAGCAGCTTGGGTGTGGAGGACGAGCAGTACTTC. Full variable domain (rest looked up from reference TRBV5-1 and TRBJ2-7): KAGVTQTPRYLIKTRGQQVTLSCSPISGHRSVSWYQQTPGQGLQFLFEYFSETQRNKGNFPGRFSGRQFSNSRSEMNVSTLELGDSALYLCASSLGVEDEQYFGPGTRLTVT.

This chain connects TRBV5-4 to TRBJ1-1; D gene uncertain. The CDR3 is 13 amino acids. The V gene's germline CDR1 is SGHNT and CDR2 YYREEE (reference sequence). Trimming removed 0 bases at V and 6 bases at J, with 9 bases between. CDR3 loop: CASSLVGIAEAFF. For the CDR3, the DNA is TGTGCCAGCAGCTTGGTGGGAATCGCTGAAGCTTTCTTT.

This clonotype has at least ten counts. The chain has TRBV7-9 and TRBJ1-1; D call uncertain. The CDR3 runs to 14 residues. The germline V gene has CDR1 SEHNR and CDR2 FQNEAQ (reference sequence). With 2 bases removed from V and 4 bases from J, the gap between germline ends came to 11 bases. The CDR3: CASSLRSGTTEAFF. The CDR3 region has the DNA TGTGCCAGCAGCTTACGATCGGGTACCACTGAAGCTTTCTTT.

V usage is TRBV3-1 and J usage is TRBJ2-3, with 12 bases aligning to TRBD2. The CDR3 spans 17 residues. Germline V lookup: CDR1 LGHDT, CDR2 YNNKEL (reference sequence). Trimming took 0 bases from V and 6 from J; bases not matched to a gene: 7. CDR3 bases: TGTGCCAGCAGCCAAGAACGACTAGCGGGGGCAGTGGATACGCAGTATTTT. This gives the protein CASSQERLAGAVDTQYF.

This clonotype was recorded at least ten times. This chain uses TRBV2 with TRBJ1-5, with TRBD1 as a possible D gene (6 bases). Deletions cut 5 bases from V and 6 bases from J, with 14 bases between. Germline CDR1 SNHLY, CDR2 FYNNEI. CDR3 length: 14 amino acids. This CDR3 reads CASSRDNERQPQHF. In DNA form, the CDR3 reads TGTGCCAGCAGTCGGGACAATGAACGTCAGCCCCAGCATTTT.

The V and J genes are TRBV4-2 and TRBJ1-2; the D is unclear. Trimming removed 3 bases from V and 9 bases from J, with 11 bases in between. In germline, CDR1 is LGHNA, CDR2 YNFKEQ. The CDR3 spans 12 residues. CDR3 sequence reads: CASSQDGWRYTF. In nucleotides, the CDR3 is TGTGCCAGCAGCCAGGACGGGTGGCGCTACACCTTC.

The chain combines TRBV15 with TRBJ2-3; 7 bases fit TRBD2. This CDR3 has 17 residues. V shed 5 bases and J 1 base; nucleotides not matched to a gene: 12. CDR1 is LNHNV, CDR2 YYDKDF, per germline (reference sequence). CDR3 nucleotides: TGTGCCACCAGCCCCGGGAGGAGGGAGAAGGGCACAGATACGCAGTATTTT. Its translation is CATSPGRREKGTDTQYF.

This rearrangement joins TRBV6-2 or TRBV6-3 to TRBJ2-7, with D possibly being TRBD1 (6 bases). Trimming left V 11 bases short and J 5 bases short, with 22 bases between. The CDR3 contains 14 residues. Germline V lookup: CDR1 MNHEY, CDR2 SVGEGT. The DNA of the CDR3 is TGTGCCCTTATGCCCGACAGGAAGGTAGACGAGCAGTACTTC. Protein sequence: CALMPDRKVDEQYF.

This clonotype was observed a few times. The rearrangement joins TRBV5-4 to TRBJ2-7; perhaps D is TRBD1 or TRBD2 (5 bases each). This CDR3 is 13 amino acids long. V lost 4 bases and J lost 9, with 17 bases in between. Looked up from germline, CDR1 is SGHNT and CDR2 is YYREEE (reference sequence). The DNA for the CDR3 is TGTGCCAGCAGCGCGCCTGGGGGTTTGACGCAGTACTTC. Translation gives CASSAPGGLTQYF.

This clonotype has just a few counts. V is TRBV7-9 and J is TRBJ2-5, with D perhaps TRBD2 (6 bases). From germline, CDR1 is SEHNR and CDR2 FQNEAQ (reference sequence). The CDR3 is 14 amino acids. Trimming removed 6 bases from V and 2 bases from J, with 13 bases in between. This CDR3 is CASSHREYQETQYF. Written as DNA, the CDR3 is TGTGCCAGCAGTCACCGGGAGTATCAAGAGACCCAGTACTTC.

CDR3 in DNA: TGTGCCAGCAGCTTGGAGGGTATTGGTACCCAGTACTTC. Translated: CASSLEGIGTQYF. The chain employs TRBV5-5 and TRBJ2-5; D not resolved. V was pared by 0 bases and J by 8 bases, with 11 bases between. The CDR3 is 13 amino acids. The germline CDR1 and CDR2 sequences are SGHKS and YYEKEE (reference sequence). Complete variable domain (other parts from reference TRBV5-5 and TRBJ2-5): DAGVTQSPTHLIKTRGQQVTLRCSPISGHKSVSWYQQVLGQGPQFIFQYYEKEERGRGNFPDRFSARQFPNYSSELNVNALLLGDSALYLCASSLEGIGTQYFGPGTRLLVL.

This clonotype was counted only a few times. The rearrangement uses TRBV7-9 and TRBJ1-6; D is uncertain. The CDR3 spans 14 residues. V lost 5 bases and J lost 5, with 10 bases in between. The V gene's germline CDR1 is SEHNR and CDR2 FQNEAQ (reference sequence). The CDR3 here is CASSLNPHNSPLHF. In DNA form, the CDR3 reads TGTGCCAGCAGCCTAAACCCTCATAATTCACCCCTCCACTTT.

CDR3 DNA sequence: TGTGCCAGCGCCGGGGGGGTGGGATCCTACAATGAGCAGTTCTTC. Residues: CASAGGVGSYNEQFF. This chain uses TRBV5-6 with TRBJ2-1; 8 bases agree with TRBD2. The germline gives CDR1 SGHDT, CDR2 YYEEEE. V dropped 7 bases and J dropped 1; count of bases not matched to a gene: 7. There are 15 residues in the CDR3.

This clonotype was seen ten or more times. The chain links TRBV10-3 to TRBJ1-1, with 7 bases that match TRBD1. The CDR3 covers 14 residues. Germline V gives CDR1 ENHRY, CDR2 SYGVKD. Trimming removed 6 bases from V and 0 bases from J; junction bases left unmatched: 4. The CDR3 nucleotides are TGTGCCATCAGAAACAGGGGCCTGAACACTGAAGCTTTCTTT. Residues: CAIRNRGLNTEAFF.

This clonotype was counted only a few times. The chain combines TRBV12-3 or TRBV12-4 with TRBJ2-2; weak D call: TRBD2 (6 bases). The length of the CDR3 is 18 residues. V was clipped by 3 bases and J by 5 bases, with 22 bases between them. CDR3 nucleotides: TGTGCCAGCAGTTTCCATACAGGCGGGGTTGTGGTGACCGGGGAGCTGTTTTTT. It yields the protein CASSFHTGGVVVTGELFF.

Worth noting for this clonotype: This clone may be a read error of a much larger clone one base away. The chain couples TRBV11-3 to TRBJ2-1; the D gene is possibly TRBD2 (6 bases). The J call may be mistaken, given a closer DNA end match to TRBJ2-7. Germline CDR1 reads SGHNT; CDR2 reads YENEEA. The CDR3 contains 22 residues. CDR3 loop: CASSAQKGDWATGSVSYNEQYF. The CDR3 DNA sequence: TGTGCCAGCAGCGCGCAAAAGGGAGACTGGGCAACCGGGAGCGTCTCCTACAATGAGCAGTACTTC.

This clonotype was seen a few times. The CDR3 protein is CASSPWTGNTGELFF. The CDR3 coding sequence is TGTGCCAGCAGCCCGTGGACAGGGAACACCGGGGAGCTGTTTTTT. The chain recombines TRBV7-9 with TRBJ2-2; 7 bases agree with TRBD1. Per the germline V gene, CDR1 is SEHNR and CDR2 is FQNEAQ (reference sequence). This CDR3 has 15 amino acids. V was clipped by 5 bases and J by 1 base; unmatched bases: 4.

This chain connects TRBV12-3 or TRBV12-4 to TRBJ2-3; 11 bases are a match to TRBD2. The CDR3 spans 16 residues. With 5 bases clipped from V and 0 bases from J, the junction kept 4 bases outside the gene matches. Here the CDR3 reads CASSIGTSGSTDTQYF. The CDR3 DNA follows: TGTGCCAGCAGTATCGGGACTAGCGGAAGCACAGATACGCAGTATTTT.

This clonotype was seen repeatedly, ten times or more. This rearrangement joins TRBV30 to TRBJ2-1; no clear D. This CDR3 contains 11 residues. V lost 3 bases, J lost 9 bases, and 9 bases lay in between. CDR1 and CDR2 from the germline V gene are GTSNPN and SVGIG (reference sequence). CDR3 amino acids: CAWRSKREQFF. CDR3 nucleotide sequence: TGTGCCTGGAGGAGCAAGCGTGAGCAGTTCTTC.